Listed here are 27 T cell receptor beta chains from one sample, sequenced in a study of T cells in localized non-small cell lung cancer. Libraries were prepared by immunoSEQ multiplex PCR; TCRdb keeps only in-frame clonotypes and omits some of them. The table shows roughly 40,000 clones, with 80% to 90% occurring only once. The source material was peripheral blood, sampled before any cancer treatment. All receptors come from a woman aged 35 to 69 with stage I lung adenocarcinoma.

The chain couples TRBV5-4 to TRBJ1-1, with D possibly being TRBD1 (5 bases). In germline, CDR1 is SGHNT, CDR2 YYREEE (reference sequence). The CDR3 sequence is 14 residues long. Trimming left V 6 bases short and J 2 bases short, with 14 bases between. The CDR3 region has the DNA TGTGCCAGCAAAGCCGGGGGTATTAACACTGAAGCTTTCTTT. Its protein product is CASKAGGINTEAFF.

This chain uses TRBV2 with TRBJ1-2; maybe TRBD1 (6 bases). CDR3 length: 16 amino acids. Trimming cost V 5 bases and J 2 bases, with 18 bases left between them. CDR1 and CDR2 (germline): SNHLY, FYNNEI. The CDR3 spells CASSRRTAGENYGYTF. CDR3 coding DNA: TGTGCCAGCAGTAGACGGACAGCCGGTGAAAACTATGGCTACACCTTC.

The V call is TRBV5-3, the J call TRBJ2-7; tentatively, D is TRBD2 (6 bases). TRBV5-3 falls under the ORF class, with uncertain function. The CDR3 sequence is 15 residues long. V dropped 7 bases and J dropped 0 bases, with 17 bases sitting between them. CDR3 DNA: TGTGCCAGACGGATAAGGCGGGGAATCTCCTACGAGCAGTACTTC. Translated: CARRIRRGISYEQYF.

V is TRBV30 and J is TRBJ2-7; no firm D call. The V gene lost 3 bases and the J gene lost 2 bases, with 5 bases spanning the gap. The CDR3 loop spans 11 amino acids. Germline V lookup: CDR1 GTSNPN, CDR2 SVGIG (reference sequence). CDR3 in DNA: TGTGCCTGGAGCTTAGCCTACGAGCAGTACTTC. Encoded protein: CAWSLAYEQYF.

The J gene is TRBJ2-3, the V gene TRBV18, with D possibly TRBD1 on 6 matching bases. Germline CDR1 and CDR2: KGHSH and LQKENI. The CDR3 loop spans 13 amino acids. V lost 3 bases, J lost 9 bases, and 13 bases lay in between. The CDR3 here is CASSPNREETQYF. CDR3 nucleotides: TGTGCCAGCTCACCCAACAGGGAAGAGACGCAGTATTTT. Variable domain in full (rest from reference TRBV18 and TRBJ2-3): NAGVMQNPRHLVRRRGQEARLRCSPMKGHSHVYWYRQLPEEGLKFMVYLQKENIIDESGMPKERFSAEFPKEGPSILRIQQVVRGDSAAYFCASSPNREETQYFGPGTRLTVL.

The chain links TRBV7-3 to TRBJ2-2, with 9 bases that match TRBD2. Per the germline V gene, CDR1 is SGHTA and CDR2 is FQGTGA. The CDR3 runs to 15 residues. Losses at the gene ends were 5 bases for V and 5 bases for J; bases not matched to a gene: 6. CDR3 loop: CASSLTSGITGELFF. CDR3 nucleotide sequence: TGTGCCAGCAGCCTGACTAGCGGAATTACCGGGGAGCTGTTTTTT.

Written as DNA, the CDR3 is TGTGCCTGGACGAGGGGGGACACAGATACGCAGTATTTT. It translates to CAWTRGDTDTQYF. The rearrangement uses TRBV30 and TRBJ2-3; either TRBD1 or TRBD2 may fit D (6 bases each). CDR1 GTSNPN and CDR2 SVGIG come from the germline V gene (reference sequence). CDR3 length: 13 residues. V was pared by 4 bases and J by 2 bases, with 10 bases between. Full variable domain (rest looked up from reference TRBV30 and TRBJ2-3): SQTIHQWPATLVQPVGSPLSLECTVEGTSNPNLYWYRQAAGRGLQLLFYSVGIGQISSEVPQNLSASRPQDRQFILSSKKLLLSDSGFYLCAWTRGDTDTQYFGPGTRLTVL.

V is TRBV5-4 and J is TRBJ2-7, with TRBD2 matching 11 bases. CDR1 is SGHNT and CDR2 is YYREEE in the germline V gene (reference sequence). With 1 base clipped from V and 7 bases from J, the junction kept 4 bases outside the gene matches. This CDR3 contains 14 residues. The DNA of the CDR3 is TGTGCCAGCAGCTTGACTAGCGGGAGAGTTGAGCAGTACTTC. Translating it yields CASSLTSGRVEQYF.

This chain links TRBV28 with TRBJ1-5, with TRBD1 identical over 7 bases. Germline CDR1 MDHEN, CDR2 SYDVKM. The CDR3 totals 15 residues. V gave up 5 bases and J gave up 3 bases; unmatched junction bases: 7. The CDR3 reads CASSRPDRTNQPQHF. CDR3 DNA sequence: TGTGCCAGCAGTCGCCCGGACAGGACCAATCAGCCCCAGCATTTT.

The chain employs TRBV7-9 and TRBJ2-3; D is ambiguous. There are 13 residues in the CDR3. Per germline, CDR1 SEHNR and CDR2 FQNEAQ (reference sequence). V lost 3 bases and J lost 1, with 5 bases in between. Written as DNA, the CDR3 is TGTGCCAGCAGCTTGTGGGGCACAGATACGCAGTATTTT. Translating it yields CASSLWGTDTQYF.

The chain employs TRBV11-3 and TRBJ2-2; a possible D gene is TRBD1 (5 bases). In germline, CDR1 is SGHNT, CDR2 YENEEA. V lost 5 bases and J lost 3, with 13 bases in between. This CDR3 is built from 15 residues. CDR3 sequence reads: CASSMTVADTGELFF. DNA of the CDR3: TGTGCCAGCAGCATGACAGTGGCTGACACCGGGGAGCTGTTTTTT.

The chain uses TRBV5-6 and TRBJ2-5; 7 nucleotides line up with TRBD1. The CDR3 is 16 residues long. Germline loops: CDR1 SGHDT, CDR2 YYEEEE. Losses at the gene ends were 4 bases for V and 1 base for J; bases not matched to a gene: 10. CDR3 amino acids: CASSRTGDQFQETQYF. DNA of the CDR3: TGTGCCAGCAGCAGGACAGGCGATCAGTTCCAAGAGACCCAGTACTTC. Combining the CDR3 with reference TRBV5-6 and TRBJ2-5 gives the whole variable domain DAGVTQSPTHLIKTRGQQVTLRCSPKSGHDTVSWYQQALGQGPQFIFQYYEEEERQRGNFPDRFSGHQFPNYSSELNVNALLLGDSALYLCASSRTGDQFQETQYFGPGTRLLVL.

V gene TRBV27 combines with J gene TRBJ1-3; 7 bases fit TRBD1. Germline lookup yields CDR1 MNHEY and CDR2 SMNVEV (reference sequence). The CDR3 sequence is 15 residues long. The V and J ends lost 6 bases and 4 bases, in that order; junction bases with no gene match: 9. CDR3 residues: CASRQGQAAGNTIYF. Here the CDR3 DNA reads TGTGCCAGCAGGCAAGGACAGGCAGCGGGAAACACCATATATTTT.

This rearrangement joins TRBV10-3 to TRBJ1-2; D remains unclear. Germline assignment: CDR1 ENHRY and CDR2 SYGVKD. This CDR3 region has 14 residues. The germline V and J ends were trimmed by 1 base and 8 bases, with 14 bases remaining between them. This CDR3 is CAISEWADREGYTF. The DNA of the CDR3 is TGTGCCATCAGTGAGTGGGCGGATCGGGAGGGCTACACCTTC.

The chain employs TRBV5-4 and TRBJ2-3; 8 bases line up with TRBD2. The CDR3 length is 14 residues. V gave up 9 bases and J gave up 4 bases; unmatched junction bases: 10. Per germline, CDR1 SGHNT and CDR2 YYREEE (reference sequence). CDR3 amino acids: CATRTGGAPDTQYF. CDR3 nucleotides: TGTGCCACCAGGACGGGGGGGGCCCCAGATACGCAGTATTTT.

The chain is built from TRBV19 and TRBJ2-3; 9 bases match TRBD2. Losses at the gene ends were 10 bases for V and 4 bases for J; bases not matched to a gene: 6. The germline V gene has CDR1 LNHDA and CDR2 SQIVND (reference sequence). The CDR3 is 13 residues long. The CDR3 is CATAVAGADTQYF. The DNA of the CDR3 is TGTGCCACCGCCGTAGCGGGAGCAGATACGCAGTATTTT.

The chain employs TRBV29-1 and TRBJ2-3; unclear D gene. Germline values: CDR1 SQVTM, CDR2 ANQGSEA. The CDR3 runs to 12 residues. V was clipped by 5 bases and J by 3 bases, with 9 bases between them. CDR3 protein: CSVRQSTDTQYF. The CDR3 nucleotides are TGCAGCGTTCGTCAGAGTACAGATACGCAGTATTTT.

This chain links TRBV9 with TRBJ2-7; 14 bases fit TRBD2. CDR1 is SGDLS and CDR2 is YYNGEE in the germline V gene. CDR3 length equals 16 residues. V shed 3 bases, J shed 6 bases, and the junction held 8 bases outside the gene matches. The CDR3 sequence: CASSAGLAGGRTEQYF. CDR3 DNA sequence: TGTGCCAGCAGCGCCGGACTAGCGGGAGGACGGACCGAGCAGTACTTC.

This clone was seen only a few times. The chain combines TRBV5-1 with TRBJ2-2; the D is unclear. Germline V gives CDR1 SGHRS, CDR2 YFSETQ. V dropped 5 bases and J dropped 2 bases, with 7 bases sitting between them. The CDR3 is 13 amino acids. CDR3 DNA: TGCGCCAGCAGTATTGGAAACACCGGGGAGCTGTTTTTT. Its protein product is CASSIGNTGELFF.

In this sample, this clone turned up a few times. The chain uses TRBV30 and TRBJ2-7; D gene unclear. V was shortened by 2 bases and J by 4 bases, with 6 bases between the two germline ends. Per germline, CDR1 GTSNPN and CDR2 SVGIG (reference sequence). CDR3 length: 11 amino acids. The CDR3: CAWSRLYEQYF. Here the CDR3 DNA reads TGTGCCTGGAGTAGGCTTTACGAGCAGTACTTC.

CDR3 sequence reads: CASSLSGTYYEQYF. CDR3 nucleotides: TGTGCCAGCAGCTTATCCGGGACATATTACGAGCAGTACTTC. The genes are TRBV7-9 and TRBJ2-7, with D maybe TRBD1 (6 bases). Looked up from germline, CDR1 is SEHNR and CDR2 is FQNEAQ (reference sequence). V lost 2 bases and J lost 4, with 12 bases in between. This CDR3 contains 14 residues.

A few counts support this clone. The gene calls are TRBV19 and TRBJ2-2; TRBD1 is a possible D gene (5 bases). V dropped 6 bases and J dropped 6 bases, with 8 bases sitting between them. Germline V lookup: CDR1 LNHDA, CDR2 SQIVND (reference sequence). This CDR3 has 12 amino acids. The CDR3 reads CASRDSPGELFF. The CDR3 region has the DNA TGTGCCAGTAGAGACAGCCCCGGGGAGCTGTTTTTT.

This chain connects TRBV5-4 to TRBJ2-6, with D perhaps assigned TRBD1 or TRBD2 (5 bases each). This CDR3 spans 16 amino acids. V lost 4 bases and J 4 bases, leaving 15 bases between the germline ends. Germline lookup yields CDR1 SGHNT and CDR2 YYREEE (reference sequence). CDR3 sequence: CASSTPRGGGANVLTF. The CDR3 region has the DNA TGTGCCAGCAGCACCCCCCGGGGCGGGGGGGCCAACGTCCTGACTTTC.

This clone was seen once. Other nucleotide sequences in the sample specify the same CDR3. The J gene is TRBJ1-5, the V gene TRBV28, with 7 bases lining up with TRBD1. From germline, CDR1 is MDHEN and CDR2 SYDVKM. This CDR3 has 14 amino acids. V lost 3 bases and J lost 6; bases outside the gene matches: 5. CDR3 in DNA: TGTGCCAGCAGTTTCGAGGGGGCGGTTCAGCCCCAGCATTTT. Its protein product is CASSFEGAVQPQHF. The full variable domain, with the rest looked up from reference TRBV28 and TRBJ1-5, is DVKVTQSSRYLVKRTGEKVFLECVQDMDHENMFWYRQDPGLGLRLIYFSYDVKMKEKGDIPEGYSVSREKKERFSLILESASTNQTSMYLCASSFEGAVQPQHFGDGTRLSIL.

This clone appeared a few times. The chain employs TRBV6-5 and TRBJ1-5; D gene unclear. CDR1 MNHEY and CDR2 SVGAGI come from the germline V gene. CDR3 length: 15 amino acids. Deletions cut 2 bases from V and 5 bases from J, with 13 bases between. CDR3 coding DNA: TGTGCCAGCAGTTACCGGAGAGGCGGGGATCAGCCCCAGCATTTT. Protein: CASSYRRGGDQPQHF.

This chain uses TRBV6-1 with TRBJ2-6; the match to TRBD1 covers 7 bases. The junction had 1 base not matched to a gene; V was cut back by 5 bases and J by 0 bases. CDR1 and CDR2 from the germline V gene are MNHNS and SASEGT. This CDR3 has 15 amino acids. Here the CDR3 reads CASSRDSSGANVLTF. The CDR3 DNA follows: TGTGCCAGCAGTCGGGACAGCTCTGGGGCCAACGTCCTGACTTTC.

This rearrangement joins TRBV27 to TRBJ2-2, with TRBD1 as a possible D gene (6 bases). The CDR3 spans 14 residues. Germline lookup yields CDR1 MNHEY and CDR2 SMNVEV (reference sequence). V lost 9 bases and J 6 bases, leaving 17 bases between the germline ends. CDR3 amino acids: CARVLQGRAGELFF. The CDR3, as DNA: TGTGCCAGAGTCCTCCAGGGGCGGGCCGGGGAGCTGTTTTTT.